The 27 T cell receptor beta chains given below trace back to one sample, sequenced in a study of T cell responses to AZD1222 COVID-19 vaccine. Assay: immunoSEQ multiplex PCR; the TCRdb copy retains only in-frame clones and omits some. The sample records around 160,000 clones, approximately 78% being singletons. Sequencing was performed on peripheral blood, taken on day 0 of MenACWY control vaccination. The source is an adult in good health.

The gene calls are TRBV5-1 and TRBJ2-3, with D possibly matching TRBD2 (5 bases). Trimming shortened V by 4 bases and J by 6 bases, and 15 bases separated the two germline ends. The germline V gene has CDR1 SGHRS and CDR2 YFSETQ. The CDR3 spans 14 residues. CDR3 sequence reads: CASSREGPNDTQYF. CDR3 DNA: TGCGCCAGCAGCCGAGAGGGCCCTAACGATACGCAGTATTTT.

The chain carries TRBV9 and TRBJ2-5, with 8 bases identical to TRBD2. V gave up 3 bases and J gave up 7 bases; unmatched junction bases: 8. Germline V gene sequence: CDR1 SGDLS, CDR2 YYNGEE. The CDR3 consists of 14 residues. DNA for the CDR3: TGTGCCAGCAGCGCACCGGGGGGGCTTGTGACCCAGTACTTC. Amino acids: CASSAPGGLVTQYF.

This chain joins TRBV30 and TRBJ1-1; 12 nucleotides match TRBD1. Trimming removed 5 bases from V and 6 bases from J; junction bases left unmatched: 13. Germline values: CDR1 GTSNPN, CDR2 SVGIG (reference sequence). This CDR3 is 16 amino acids long. In DNA form, the CDR3 reads TGTGCCTGGGCCCCGGGACAGGGGGCGGTAGGCGCTGAAGCTTTCTTT. It specifies CAWAPGQGAVGAEAFF.

V and J are TRBV5-4 and TRBJ2-6; TRBD2 matches at 7 bases. Germline CDR1 reads SGHNT; CDR2 reads YYREEE (reference sequence). V was pared by 0 bases and J by 4 bases, with 4 bases of the junction left unmatched. CDR3 length equals 16 residues. The DNA for the CDR3 is TGTGCCAGCAGCTTGGCCGGGGGGACCGGGGCCAACGTCCTGACTTTC. This encodes CASSLAGGTGANVLTF.

J is TRBJ2-3 and V is TRBV5-6; 7 nucleotides agree with TRBD1. Per the germline V gene, CDR1 is SGHDT and CDR2 is YYEEEE. V shed 4 bases and J 0 bases; nucleotides not matched to a gene: 8. The CDR3 runs to 16 residues. Written as DNA, the CDR3 is TGTGCCAGCAGCATAGACCCGACAGGGAGCACAGATACGCAGTATTTT. Its translation: CASSIDPTGSTDTQYF.

The chain uses TRBV19 and TRBJ1-1, with TRBD1 matching over 8 bases. In germline, CDR1 is LNHDA, CDR2 SQIVND (reference sequence). The CDR3 runs to 14 residues. J lost 1 base, V lost 7 bases, and 5 bases had no gene match. The chain's CDR3 is CASTGQGTNTEAFF. DNA for the CDR3: TGTGCCAGTACCGGACAGGGCACGAACACTGAAGCTTTCTTT.

The chain combines TRBV19 with TRBJ1-2; 9 bases match TRBD1. Germline lookup yields CDR1 LNHDA and CDR2 SQIVND (reference sequence). This CDR3 region has 18 residues. Losses at the gene ends were 0 bases for V and 3 bases for J; bases not matched to a gene: 11. This CDR3 is CASSIDGTGSMADYGYTF. The CDR3 DNA is TGTGCCAGTAGTATAGATGGGACAGGGTCGATGGCCGACTATGGCTACACCTTC.

The V call is TRBV5-4, the J call TRBJ2-3; TRBD2 is a possible D gene (6 bases). Germline values: CDR1 SGHNT, CDR2 YYREEE (reference sequence). V lost 1 base and J 1 base, leaving 10 bases between the germline ends. The CDR3 sequence is 15 residues long. The CDR3 region has the DNA TGTGCCAGCAGCTTGATCCCGGGGGGCACAGATACGCAGTATTTT. Amino acids: CASSLIPGGTDTQYF.

This sequence joins TRBV28 and TRBJ2-3; possible D gene TRBD1, 6 bases. Germline assignment: CDR1 MDHEN and CDR2 SYDVKM. V dropped 2 bases and J dropped 4 bases, with 16 bases sitting between them. This CDR3 is built from 16 residues. CDR3 in amino acids: CASSLGIGGGADTQYF. CDR3 in DNA: TGTGCCAGCAGTTTAGGAATAGGGGGTGGCGCAGATACGCAGTATTTT.

The chain uses TRBV12-3 or TRBV12-4 and TRBJ1-2; no clear D. Deletions cut 6 bases from V and 4 bases from J, with 9 bases between. The CDR3 extends over 12 amino acids. CDR3 protein: CASRNTPYGYTF. In DNA, the CDR3 is TGTGCCAGCAGGAACACGCCCTATGGCTACACCTTC.

The chain combines TRBV7-2 with TRBJ2-3, with a possible D match to TRBD2 (7 bases). Germline CDR1 SGHTA, CDR2 FQGNSA. V was trimmed by 6 bases and J by 1 base, leaving 20 bases between them. The CDR3 contains 17 residues. For the CDR3, the DNA is TGTGCCAGCAGGGGGGGCGGGAGCGGAGCCGGCACAGATACGCAGTATTTT. Amino acids: CASRGGGSGAGTDTQYF.

The chain is built from TRBV4-2 and TRBJ2-7, with a tentative D call TRBD1 (5 bases). The CDR3 spans 14 residues. Germline loops: CDR1 LGHNA, CDR2 YNFKEQ. Trimming cost V 2 bases and J 7 bases, with 15 bases left between them. CDR3 protein: CASSQPQGAGEQYF. The CDR3 nucleotides read TGTGCCAGCAGCCAACCTCAGGGCGCAGGGGAGCAGTACTTC.

The chain is built from TRBV28 and TRBJ1-2, with 7 nucleotides matching TRBD1. CDR1 and CDR2 (germline): MDHEN, SYDVKM. CDR3 length: 14 amino acids. After removal of 2 bases from V and 6 bases from J, the junction contained 6 bases not matched to a gene. The CDR3 DNA is TGTGCCAGCAGTTTAGGGTGGCAGGGGGATGGCTACACCTTC. As protein: CASSLGWQGDGYTF.

The chain carries TRBV7-2 and TRBJ1-3, with D maybe TRBD1 (5 bases). This CDR3 is 14 amino acids long. Germline CDR1 is SGHTA and CDR2 is FQGNSA. V lost 5 bases to trimming and J lost 1 base, with 9 bases between them. CDR3 amino acids: CASSQGISGNTIYF. Written as DNA, the CDR3 is TGTGCCAGCAGCCAGGGTATTTCTGGAAACACCATATATTTT.

The gene calls are TRBV3-1 (or the pseudogene TRBV3-2) and TRBJ2-7; D is unresolved. Looked up from germline, CDR1 is LGHDT and CDR2 is YNNKEL (reference sequence). CDR3 size: 14 residues. V lost 2 bases, J lost 4 bases, and 12 bases lay in between. The CDR3 here is CASSQKVRKYEQYV. The DNA of the CDR3 is TGTGCCAGCAGCCAAAAGGTTAGGAAGTACGAGCAGTACGTC.

This clone was counted between two and nine times. The CDR3 loop is CASRWDSRVGEKLFF. The CDR3 nucleotides read TGTGCAAGTCGCTGGGACTCCCGGGTTGGTGAAAAACTGTTTTTT. The chain couples TRBV12-2 to TRBJ1-4. TRBV12-2 is flagged as a pseudogene. CDR3 length: 15 amino acids.

The V gene is TRBV3-1 (or the pseudogene TRBV3-2), the J gene TRBJ1-4, with 7 bases that match TRBD1. V lost 4 bases, J lost 4 bases, and 12 bases stayed unmatched. Germline V gene sequence: CDR1 LGHDT, CDR2 YNNKEL (reference sequence). The CDR3 spans 17 residues. The CDR3 sequence: CASSPRSRGQYNEKLFF. DNA for the CDR3: TGTGCCAGCAGCCCCCGGTCCCGGGGACAGTATAATGAAAAACTGTTTTTT.

This clone was observed a few times. The genes are TRBV21-1 and TRBJ2-7; the listed D gene, TRBD2, was not tested against the DNA. TRBV21-1 is given as a pseudogene. This CDR3 comprises 18 residues. The DNA for the CDR3 is TGTGCCACCAGAGGTCCTCTCAACTTAGCGGGGCAAACCTACGAGCAGTACGTC. Protein sequence: CATRGPLNLAGQTYEQYV.

The CDR3 sequence: CASSTGGRALGEQFF. CDR3 DNA: TGTGCCAGCAGCACGGGGGGACGAGCCCTTGGTGAGCAGTTCTTC. The genes are TRBV5-6 and TRBJ2-1, with 7 bases aligning to TRBD2. The CDR3 sequence is 15 residues long. Per the germline V gene, CDR1 is SGHDT and CDR2 is YYEEEE. With 4 bases clipped from V and 9 bases from J, the junction kept 13 bases outside the gene matches.

V and J are TRBV7-8 and TRBJ2-1; a weak D match, TRBD2 (5 bases). Looked up from germline, CDR1 is SGHVS and CDR2 is FQNEAQ. The V and J ends lost 1 base and 7 bases respectively, with 14 bases between them. The CDR3 is made up of 15 amino acids. The CDR3 DNA follows: TGTGCCAGCAGCTTAGTGGACTCCGACGGGAATGAGCAGTTCTTC. Translated: CASSLVDSDGNEQFF.

The chain carries TRBV3-1 (or the pseudogene TRBV3-2) and TRBJ2-1; 10 bases are a match to TRBD2. Unmatched junction bases numbered 1, after V lost 1 base and J lost 4 bases. The germline CDR1 and CDR2 sequences are LGHDT and YNNKEL (reference sequence). The CDR3 is 15 amino acids. Here the CDR3 reads CASSQAAGGYNEQFF. The CDR3, as DNA: TGTGCCAGCAGCCAAGCAGCGGGGGGGTACAATGAGCAGTTCTTC.

This rearrangement joins TRBV20-1 to TRBJ1-2; no clear D. The CDR3 is made up of 9 amino acids. Germline V gene lookup returns CDR1 DFQATT and CDR2 SNEGSKA (reference sequence). The CDR3 here is CRPAQFYTF. The CDR3 DNA sequence: TGCAGACCGGCCCAGTTCTACACCTTC.

CDR3: CASSLRGTGVYNEQFF. The CDR3 DNA reads as TGCGCCAGCAGCTTGCGAGGGACAGGGGTCTACAATGAGCAGTTCTTC. The chain combines TRBV5-1 with TRBJ2-1, with TRBD1 matching over 10 bases. V shed 1 base and J 3 bases; nucleotides not matched to a gene: 4. Germline CDR1 and CDR2: SGHRS and YFSETQ. The CDR3 spans 16 residues.

This clone was recorded a few times. The chain has TRBV7-8 and TRBJ1-3; D is unresolved. The CDR3 has 13 amino acids. Per the germline V gene, CDR1 is SGHVS and CDR2 is FQNEAQ. V was clipped by 0 bases and J by 4 bases, with 4 bases between them. The CDR3 protein is CASSLAQGNTIYF. Here the CDR3 DNA reads TGTGCCAGCAGCTTAGCGCAGGGAAACACCATATATTTT.

V and J are TRBV18 and TRBJ1-1, with 9 nucleotides matching TRBD1. Germline trimming cut 3 bases from V and 1 base from J; bases unmatched to any gene: 6. The CDR3 spans 16 residues. Per the germline V gene, CDR1 is KGHSH and CDR2 is LQKENI. The CDR3 loop reads CASSPSGQGPNTEAFF. CDR3 nucleotide sequence: TGTGCCAGCTCACCGAGCGGACAGGGGCCGAACACTGAAGCTTTCTTT.

The chain couples TRBV5-6 to TRBJ1-5; 7 bases line up with TRBD1. The CDR3 loop spans 15 amino acids. The junction had 5 bases not matched to a gene; V was cut back by 1 base and J by 4 bases. Germline loops: CDR1 SGHDT, CDR2 YYEEEE. CDR3 region: CASSLRGTVNQPQHF. The DNA for the CDR3 is TGTGCCAGCAGCTTGCGCGGGACAGTAAATCAGCCCCAGCATTTT. Looking up the rest from reference TRBV5-6 and TRBJ1-5 gives the full variable domain: DAGVTQSPTHLIKTRGQQVTLRCSPKSGHDTVSWYQQALGQGPQFIFQYYEEEERQRGNFPDRFSGHQFPNYSSELNVNALLLGDSALYLCASSLRGTVNQPQHFGDGTRLSIL.

The CDR3 DNA reads TGTGCCAGCAGCAAGCTCGGGAGCTCCTATAATTCACCCCTCCACTTT. Translating it yields CASSKLGSSYNSPLHF. The chain links TRBV9 to TRBJ1-6, with D unclear. The CDR3 loop spans 16 amino acids. V gave up 4 bases and J gave up 0 bases, with 11 bases separating them. CDR1 is SGDLS, CDR2 YYNGEE, per germline.